The rows below give T cell receptor beta chains drawn from one sample of a study of long-term antiretroviral therapy in people with HIV. The data were produced by immunoSEQ multiplex PCR, yet TCRdb's version contains in-frame clones alone and is incomplete. The profile shows roughly 7,100 clones, 73% of them singletons. The source was unsorted PBMCs, collected 0.2 years after starting antiretroviral therapy. All receptors derive from a man between 40 and 49 years old with HIV. Both conserved end residues are part of each CDR3. Each record gives: D gene, CDR3 length, clone size, J gene, V gene, CDR3 protein, CDR3 DNA. A D gene is named only where the DNA matches it firmly. A clone size is listed for some rows: how often the clone was seen (once, few, many), or a class if it is expanded.

D gene: -
CDR3 length: 12
clone size: -
J gene: TRBJ2-3
V gene: TRBV29-1
CDR3 protein: CSVDLYTDTQYF
CDR3 DNA: TGCAGCGTTGACCTGTACACAGATACGCAGTATTTT

D gene: TRBD1
CDR3 length: 13
clone size: -
J gene: TRBJ1-2
V gene: TRBV10-3
CDR3 protein: CAISQGQLNGYTF
CDR3 DNA: TGTGCCATCAGTCAGGGACAGCTCAATGGCTACACCTTC

D gene: -
CDR3 length: 14
clone size: -
J gene: TRBJ2-3
V gene: TRBV30
CDR3 protein: CAWSTSGGTDTQYF
CDR3 DNA: TGTGCCTGGAGTACTTCGGGGGGCACAGATACGCAGTATTTT

D gene: -
CDR3 length: 13
clone size: -
J gene: TRBJ2-7
V gene: TRBV5-6
CDR3 protein: CASSFSGSYEQYF
CDR3 DNA: TGTGCCAGCAGCTTTTCGGGGTCCTACGAGCAGTACTTC

D gene: -
CDR3 length: 15
clone size: -
J gene: TRBJ1-4
V gene: TRBV28
CDR3 protein: CASSFGPGVGEKLFF
CDR3 DNA: TGTGCCAGCAGTTTTGGGCCAGGGGTAGGTGAAAAACTGTTTTTT

D gene: -
CDR3 length: 13
clone size: -
J gene: TRBJ2-7
V gene: TRBV7-9
CDR3 protein: CASSFGSSYEQYF
CDR3 DNA: TGTGCCAGCAGCTTCGGGAGCTCCTACGAGCAGTACTTC

D gene: -
CDR3 length: 13
clone size: -
J gene: TRBJ1-2
V gene: TRBV10-2
CDR3 protein: CASSESGNYGYTF
CDR3 DNA: TGCGCCAGCAGTGAGTCGGGAAACTATGGCTACACCTTC

D gene: TRBD1
CDR3 length: 13
clone size: few
J gene: TRBJ2-4
V gene: TRBV6-6
CDR3 protein: CASSLDRENIQYF
CDR3 DNA: TGTGCCAGCAGCTTAGACAGGGAAAACATTCAGTACTTC

D gene: -
CDR3 length: 15
clone size: once
J gene: TRBJ2-7
V gene: TRBV7-3
CDR3 protein: CASSLGVSSRGEQYF
CDR3 DNA: TGTGCCAGCAGCTTAGGAGTTAGCTCGAGGGGCGAGCAGTACTTC

D gene: -
CDR3 length: 14
clone size: -
J gene: TRBJ1-1
V gene: TRBV6-6
CDR3 protein: CASSYVPMNTEAFF
CDR3 DNA: TGTGCCAGCAGTTACGTCCCAATGAACACTGAAGCTTTCTTT

D gene: -
CDR3 length: 11
clone size: -
J gene: TRBJ2-1
V gene: TRBV11-3
CDR3 protein: CASSAPFEQFF
CDR3 DNA: TGTGCCAGCAGCGCCCCTTTTGAGCAGTTCTTC

D gene: -
CDR3 length: 16
clone size: -
J gene: TRBJ2-3
V gene: TRBV2
CDR3 protein: CASSEGERGVTDTQYF
CDR3 DNA: TGTGCCAGCAGTGAAGGGGAACGAGGGGTCACAGATACGCAGTATTTT

D gene: TRBD1
CDR3 length: 13
clone size: -
J gene: TRBJ2-7
V gene: TRBV25-1
CDR3 protein: CASEGQGGIEQYF
CDR3 DNA: TGTGCCAGCGAGGGACAGGGGGGGATCGAGCAGTACTTC

D gene: -
CDR3 length: 16
clone size: few
J gene: TRBJ1-2
V gene: TRBV21-1
CDR3 protein: CASTKGGDRVNYGYTF
CDR3 DNA: TGTGCCAGCACCAAGGGGGGAGACAGGGTTAACTATGGCTACACCTTC

D gene: TRBD1
CDR3 length: 15
clone size: few
J gene: TRBJ1-5
V gene: TRBV6-1
CDR3 protein: CASSAWTGSNQPQHF
CDR3 DNA: TGTGCCAGCAGTGCCTGGACAGGGAGCAATCAGCCCCAGCATTTT

D gene: TRBD1
CDR3 length: 15
clone size: -
J gene: TRBJ1-1
V gene: TRBV11-2
CDR3 protein: CASSVWDRELAEAFF
CDR3 DNA: TGTGCCAGCAGCGTGTGGGACAGGGAATTGGCTGAAGCTTTCTTT

D gene: -
CDR3 length: 12
clone size: few
J gene: TRBJ1-6
V gene: TRBV7-9
CDR3 protein: CASSRDRTPLHF
CDR3 DNA: TGTGCCAGCAGCCGTGACCGGACACCCCTCCACTTT

D gene: -
CDR3 length: 14
clone size: -
J gene: TRBJ2-1
V gene: TRBV6-4
CDR3 protein: CASSLGGRPGEQFF
CDR3 DNA: TGTGCCAGCAGCCTAGGCGGCAGGCCGGGTGAGCAGTTCTTC

D gene: -
CDR3 length: 14
clone size: -
J gene: TRBJ2-7
V gene: TRBV10-1
CDR3 protein: CASSEAPGVNEQYF
CDR3 DNA: TGCGCCAGCAGTGAGGCCCCGGGTGTGAACGAGCAGTACTTC

D gene: -
CDR3 length: 12
clone size: -
J gene: TRBJ1-1
V gene: TRBV2
CDR3 protein: CASSYSYTEAFF
CDR3 DNA: TGTGCCAGCAGCTACAGTTACACTGAAGCTTTCTTT

D gene: -
CDR3 length: 14
clone size: -
J gene: TRBJ1-2
V gene: TRBV11-2
CDR3 protein: CASGGGEGSYGYTF
CDR3 DNA: TGTGCCAGCGGCGGGGGGGAGGGGTCCTATGGCTACACCTTC

D gene: -
CDR3 length: 13
clone size: medium-sized
J gene: TRBJ1-1
V gene: TRBV6-5
CDR3 protein: CASSLGQNTEAFF
CDR3 DNA: TGTGCCAGCAGTTTGGGACAAAACACTGAAGCTTTCTTT

D gene: TRBD2
CDR3 length: 15
clone size: -
J gene: TRBJ2-1
V gene: TRBV5-1
CDR3 protein: CASSLGLAGGDEQFF
CDR3 DNA: TGCGCCAGCAGCTTAGGGTTAGCGGGGGGCGATGAGCAGTTCTTC

D gene: TRBD1
CDR3 length: 16
clone size: few
J gene: TRBJ2-7
V gene: TRBV27
CDR3 protein: CASSLSKGTVSYEQYF
CDR3 DNA: TGTGCCAGCAGTTTATCGAAGGGGACAGTTTCCTACGAGCAGTACTTC

D gene: -
CDR3 length: 18
clone size: -
J gene: TRBJ2-6
V gene: TRBV6-4
CDR3 protein: CASSRPHSRQSRANVLTF
CDR3 DNA: TGTGCCAGCAGTAGGCCTCACTCACGACAAAGTCGGGCCAACGTCCTGACTTTC

D gene: -
CDR3 length: 15
clone size: -
J gene: TRBJ1-2
V gene: TRBV6-6
CDR3 protein: CASSDGQTDGSGYTF
CDR3 DNA: TGTGCCAGCAGTGATGGACAGACGGATGGGTCCGGCTACACCTTC

D gene: TRBD1
CDR3 length: 16
clone size: -
J gene: TRBJ1-2
V gene: TRBV11-3
CDR3 protein: CASSLRQGQPSEGYTF
CDR3 DNA: TGTGCCAGCAGCCTGAGACAGGGACAACCTTCGGAGGGCTACACCTTC

D gene: TRBD1
CDR3 length: 14
clone size: once
J gene: TRBJ1-1
V gene: TRBV5-8
CDR3 protein: CASSRRTGGTEAFF
CDR3 DNA: TGTGCCAGCAGTCGTCGGACAGGGGGGACTGAAGCTTTCTTT

D gene: -
CDR3 length: 12
clone size: -
J gene: TRBJ2-7
V gene: TRBV19
CDR3 protein: CASKGGGDEQYF
CDR3 DNA: TGTGCCAGTAAGGGCGGTGGCGACGAGCAGTACTTC

D gene: -
CDR3 length: 16
clone size: -
J gene: TRBJ1-4
V gene: TRBV14
CDR3 protein: CASSLTLGAGGGKLFF
CDR3 DNA: TGTGCCAGCAGCTTAACCTTGGGGGCCGGGGGCGGAAAACTGTTTTTT

D gene: -
CDR3 length: 16
clone size: -
J gene: TRBJ2-1
V gene: TRBV5-1
CDR3 protein: CASSSARAAGTPEQFF
CDR3 DNA: TGCGCCAGCAGCTCCGCAAGAGCGGCAGGAACCCCTGAGCAGTTCTTC

D gene: TRBD2
CDR3 length: 16
clone size: medium-sized
J gene: TRBJ2-5
V gene: TRBV7-9
CDR3 protein: CASSLEFSAGPMTQYF
CDR3 DNA: TGTGCCAGCAGCTTAGAGTTTTCAGCGGGGCCCATGACCCAGTACTTC

D gene: -
CDR3 length: 15
clone size: -
J gene: TRBJ1-5
V gene: TRBV30
CDR3 protein: CAWSVGQELNQPQHF
CDR3 DNA: TGTGCCTGGAGTGTCGGGCAGGAACTCAATCAGCCCCAGCATTTT

D gene: -
CDR3 length: 16
clone size: -
J gene: TRBJ1-2
V gene: TRBV7-9
CDR3 protein: CASSLLAQGRNYGYTF
CDR3 DNA: TGTGCCAGCAGCTTACTAGCCCAGGGAAGAAACTATGGCTACACCTTC

D gene: -
CDR3 length: 14
clone size: -
J gene: TRBJ2-3
V gene: TRBV4-2
CDR3 protein: CASSVVVNTDTQYF
CDR3 DNA: TGTGCCAGCAGTGTAGTGGTTAACACAGATACGCAGTATTTT

D gene: -
CDR3 length: 14
clone size: -
J gene: TRBJ1-1
V gene: TRBV5-4
CDR3 protein: CASSLVGSNTEAFF
CDR3 DNA: TGTGCCAGCAGCTTGGTGGGTTCGAACACTGAAGCTTTCTTT

D gene: -
CDR3 length: 15
clone size: -
J gene: TRBJ1-2
V gene: TRBV10-2
CDR3 protein: CASSDGGASNYGYTF
CDR3 DNA: TGCGCCAGCAGTGATGGGGGAGCGTCTAACTATGGCTACACCTTC

D gene: TRBD1
CDR3 length: 15
clone size: -
J gene: TRBJ1-1
V gene: TRBV2
CDR3 protein: CASSRSRDSFTEAFF
CDR3 DNA: TGTGCCAGCAGTCGGTCCCGGGACAGTTTCACTGAAGCTTTCTTT

D gene: -
CDR3 length: 15
clone size: once
J gene: TRBJ1-4
V gene: TRBV6-1
CDR3 protein: CASTPGPATNEKLFF
CDR3 DNA: TGTGCCAGCACCCCGGGCCCTGCAACTAATGAAAAACTGTTTTTT

D gene: -
CDR3 length: 14
clone size: -
J gene: TRBJ2-7
V gene: TRBV4-1
CDR3 protein: CASSHPGAPGEQYF
CDR3 DNA: TGCGCCAGCAGCCACCCGGGGGCGCCGGGAGAGCAGTACTTC

D gene: -
CDR3 length: 13
clone size: -
J gene: TRBJ2-3
V gene: TRBV6-5
CDR3 protein: CASSLTPQGSQYF
CDR3 DNA: TGTGCCAGCAGTCTCACGCCCCAGGGGTCACAGTATTTT

D gene: -
CDR3 length: 15
clone size: -
J gene: TRBJ1-1
V gene: TRBV6-1
CDR3 protein: CASTADTVMNTEAFF
CDR3 DNA: TGTGCCAGCACCGCGGACACGGTCATGAACACTGAAGCTTTCTTT

D gene: -
CDR3 length: 14
clone size: few
J gene: TRBJ1-2
V gene: TRBV5-4
CDR3 protein: CASSLDGGAWGYTF
CDR3 DNA: TGTGCCAGCAGCTTGGACGGGGGGGCGTGGGGCTACACCTTC

D gene: -
CDR3 length: 17
clone size: -
J gene: TRBJ2-6
V gene: TRBV7-9
CDR3 protein: CASSLGGWSSGANVLTF
CDR3 DNA: TGTGCCAGCAGCTTAGGCGGATGGAGCTCTGGGGCCAACGTCCTGACTTTC

D gene: -
CDR3 length: 14
clone size: once
J gene: TRBJ2-7
V gene: TRBV6-6
CDR3 protein: CASSYQGQGNEQYF
CDR3 DNA: TGTGCCAGCAGTTATCAGGGGCAGGGGAACGAGCAGTACTTC